The source of this T cell receptor beta chain is a study of cytomegalovirus exposure and HLA in healthy donors. Turning to this clone: What it binds is unknown.

Study results and caveats: A list of roughly 160 TCR beta chains associated with cytomegalovirus was given. A few of the chains that were CMV-associated were confirmed in vitro to be specific for CMV antigens.

The repertoire was sequenced with immunoSEQ multiplex PCR; TCRdb's copy has only in-frame clones and lacks some. The table includes about 150,000 clones, about 86% detected once. The donors were part of the roughly 120-subject validation cohort, which stood apart from the 666-subject first cohort. V lost 4 bases and J lost 2; bases outside the gene matches: 6. The CDR3 length is 15 residues. Germline V gene data show CDR1 as SGHDN and CDR2 as FVKESK. Sequenced material: PBMCs. The TCR was taken from a young man in good health and CMV-seropositive. The chain recombines TRBV14 with TRBJ2-7, with 9 bases that match TRBD1. For the CDR3, the DNA is TGTGCCAGCAGCCTCAACAGGGGGCCTGCCTACGAGCAGTACTTC. This gives the protein CASSLNRGPAYEQYF.